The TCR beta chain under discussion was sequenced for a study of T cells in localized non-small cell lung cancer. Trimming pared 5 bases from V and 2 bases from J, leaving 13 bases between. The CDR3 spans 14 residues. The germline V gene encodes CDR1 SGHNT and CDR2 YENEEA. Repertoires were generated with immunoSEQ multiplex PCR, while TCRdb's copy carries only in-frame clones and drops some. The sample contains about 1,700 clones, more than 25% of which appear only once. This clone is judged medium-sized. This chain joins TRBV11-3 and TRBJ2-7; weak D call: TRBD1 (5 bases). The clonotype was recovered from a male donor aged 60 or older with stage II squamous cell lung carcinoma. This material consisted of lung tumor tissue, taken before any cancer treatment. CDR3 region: CASSDWGGTYEQYF. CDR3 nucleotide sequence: TGTGCCAGCAGCGACTGGGGCGGCACCTACGAGCAGTACTTC.